This entry features one T cell receptor (beta chain) sequence. The clone's antigen remains unknown. Per-nucleotide qualities are absent, and no much larger clonotype sits a single base away. This record comes from a study of blood T cell repertoires in COVID-19 (dated by TCRdb to about 2020). For the study in its entirety: The collaborator samples originated in the United States, Italy and Spain and spanned the acute and convalescent phases of COVID-19. HLA class I and class II types, where available, came from metadata supplied by the sample provider rather than from assay-based typing. Samples came from the ongoing ImmuneRACE study (first 160 participants) plus 1,254 subjects from 6 global collaborators. The prospective study material was composed of cDNA or gDNA derived from T cells, B-cell-depleted T cells, or PBMCs. The repertoires were released in a freely available public database meant as a resource for research on the immune response to SARS-CoV-2. Deeply sampled blood TCRbeta repertoires from subjects exposed to, actively infected with, or recovered from COVID-19 were included in the dataset. A de-identified subject ID, COVID-19 status, age in years and sex were almost always included in the sample metadata. The investigation overall reported the following: The amount of clinical and demographic metadata varied by source and participant and was provided uncurated.

TCRbeta CDR3 regions were amplified from genomic DNA using the immunoSEQ Assay, a bias-controlled multiplex PCR. As for the authors' bioinformatics: Nucleated cell counts per sample were estimated from amplification of reference gene primers within the assay. To quantify the absolute abundance of each unique TCRbeta CDR3 rearrangement, sequence reads were collapsed and filtered. Productive Simpson clonality was computed per sample as the square root of Simpson's diversity index over productive rearrangements. TCRdb mirrors the immuneACCESS table, restricted to in-frame sequences. Some clones are absent from its copies; in checked studies, under half trace to an unresolved V gene, and the reason for the others is unknown. Clonal size and the V and J genes are those of that table, whereas D and trimming came from the DNA. This sample comprises 90,000 to 120,000 clones, roughly 88% of them detected only once. The ten largest clones represent approximately 6.8% of the sample.

The germline V and J ends show losses of 7 bases and 3 bases respectively, and no gene match explains 12 bases of the junction. CDR1 and CDR2 are read off the germline V gene as SGHRS and YFSETQ. The CDR3 holds 16 amino acids from the cysteine to the phenylalanine. Only the CDR3 DNA stays, 48 bases, in frame from base 1. Whole blood was collected in K2EDTA tubes by collaborating institutions according to the institutions' own protocols. For TCRbeta analysis, collaborator samples were shipped as frozen whole blood, as isolated PBMCs, or as DNA extracted from either sample type. The TCR originated in a man aged 45 to 65 with active or convalescent COVID-19. Sequenced input: peripheral blood. The V gene is TRBV5-1 and the J gene is TRBJ2-1, and 8 junctional nucleotides match TRBD2. The nucleotide sequence is given as TGCGCCAGCTCACGCGGGCCGGGACTAGTCTACAATGAGCAGTTCTTC. Protein translation: CASSRGPGLVYNEQFF.